The source of this TCR beta chain is a study of blood T cell repertoires in COVID-19. This CDR3 is built from 13 residues. The V gene lost 5 bases and the J gene lost 3 bases, with 10 bases spanning the gap. Per germline, CDR1 SEHNR and CDR2 FQNEAQ (reference sequence). Sequencing used immunoSEQ multiplex PCR; TCRdb keeps in-frame clones, though not all of them. The data hold some 270,000 clones, with about nine tenths observed a single time. This TCR was recovered from a man aged 45-65 years with acute or convalescent COVID-19. The chain employs TRBV7-9 and TRBJ2-5; tentatively, D is TRBD1 (6 bases). The sequenced sample was peripheral blood. CDR3 in amino acids: CASSVRQEETQYF. The CDR3 nucleotides read TGTGCCAGCAGCGTCCGACAGGAAGAGACCCAGTACTTC.